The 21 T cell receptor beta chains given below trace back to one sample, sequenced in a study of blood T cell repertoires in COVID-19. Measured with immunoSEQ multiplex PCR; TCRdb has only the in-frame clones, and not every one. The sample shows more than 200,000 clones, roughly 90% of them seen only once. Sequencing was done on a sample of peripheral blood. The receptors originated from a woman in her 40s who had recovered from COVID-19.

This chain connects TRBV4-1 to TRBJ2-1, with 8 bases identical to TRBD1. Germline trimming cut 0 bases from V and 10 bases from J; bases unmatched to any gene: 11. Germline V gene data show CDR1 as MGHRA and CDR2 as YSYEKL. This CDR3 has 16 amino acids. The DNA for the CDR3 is TGCGCCAGCAGCCAAGAACCTCGCCAGGGGGCAAGGGAGCAGTTCTTC. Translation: CASSQEPRQGAREQFF.

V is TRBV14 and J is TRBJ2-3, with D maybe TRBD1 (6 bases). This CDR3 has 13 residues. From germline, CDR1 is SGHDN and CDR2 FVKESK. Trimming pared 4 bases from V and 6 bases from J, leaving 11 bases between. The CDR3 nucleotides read TGTGCCAGCAGCCCCTACAGGGCTGATACGCAGTATTTT. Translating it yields CASSPYRADTQYF.

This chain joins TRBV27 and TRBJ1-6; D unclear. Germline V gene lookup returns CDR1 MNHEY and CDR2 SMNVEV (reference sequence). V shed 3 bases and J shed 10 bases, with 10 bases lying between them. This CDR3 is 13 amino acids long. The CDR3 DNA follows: TGTGCCAGCAGTTTTCCCTCCCTATCACCCCTCCACTTT. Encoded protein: CASSFPSLSPLHF.

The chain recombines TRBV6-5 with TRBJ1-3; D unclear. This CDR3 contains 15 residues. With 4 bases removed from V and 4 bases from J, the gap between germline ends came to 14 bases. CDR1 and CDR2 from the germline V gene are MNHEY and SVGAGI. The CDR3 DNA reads TGTGCCAGCAGTTCCGAACCAACGCGGGGAAACACCATATATTTT. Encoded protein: CASSSEPTRGNTIYF.

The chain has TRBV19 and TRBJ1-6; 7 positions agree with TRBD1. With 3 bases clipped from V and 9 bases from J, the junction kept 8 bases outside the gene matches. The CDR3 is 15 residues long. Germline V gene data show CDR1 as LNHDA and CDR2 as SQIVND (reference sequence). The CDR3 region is CASSIPTGYGSPLHF. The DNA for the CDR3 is TGTGCCAGTAGTATCCCGACAGGGTACGGTTCACCCCTCCACTTT.

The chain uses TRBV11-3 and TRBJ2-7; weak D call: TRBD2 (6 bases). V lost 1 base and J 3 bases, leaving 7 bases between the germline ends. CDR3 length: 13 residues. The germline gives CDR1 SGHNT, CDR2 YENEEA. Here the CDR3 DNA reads TGTGCCAGCAGCTTAGGGACTAACTACGAGCAGTACTTC. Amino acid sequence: CASSLGTNYEQYF. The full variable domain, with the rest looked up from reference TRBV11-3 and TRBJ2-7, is EAGVVQSPRYKIIEKKQPVAFWCNPISGHNTLYWYLQNLGQGPELLIRYENEEAVDDSQLPKDRFSAERLKGVDSTLKIQPAELGDSAVYLCASSLGTNYEQYFGPGTRLTVT.

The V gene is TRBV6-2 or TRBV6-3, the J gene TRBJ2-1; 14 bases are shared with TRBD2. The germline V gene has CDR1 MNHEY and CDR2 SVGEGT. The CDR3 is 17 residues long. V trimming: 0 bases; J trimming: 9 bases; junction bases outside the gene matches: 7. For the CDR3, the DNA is TGTGCCAGCAGTTACTCGAGACTAGCGGGAGGGCCGGGTGAGCAGTTCTTC. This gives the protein CASSYSRLAGGPGEQFF.

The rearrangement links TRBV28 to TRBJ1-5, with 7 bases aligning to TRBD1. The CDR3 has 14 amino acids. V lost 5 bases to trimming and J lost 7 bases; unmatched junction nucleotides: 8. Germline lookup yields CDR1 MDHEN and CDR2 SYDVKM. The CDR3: CASSPGGGHQPQHF. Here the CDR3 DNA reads TGTGCCAGCAGTCCCGGAGGGGGCCACCAGCCCCAGCATTTT. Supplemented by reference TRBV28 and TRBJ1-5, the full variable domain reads DVKVTQSSRYLVKRTGEKVFLECVQDMDHENMFWYRQDPGLGLRLIYFSYDVKMKEKGDIPEGYSVSREKKERFSLILESASTNQTSMYLCASSPGGGHQPQHFGDGTRLSIL.

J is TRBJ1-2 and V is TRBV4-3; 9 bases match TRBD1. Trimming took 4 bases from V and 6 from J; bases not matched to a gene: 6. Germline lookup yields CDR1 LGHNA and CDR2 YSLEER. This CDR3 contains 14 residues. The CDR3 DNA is TGCGCCAGCAGCCTCCGGGACAGGGCCCATGGCTACACCTTC. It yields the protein CASSLRDRAHGYTF.

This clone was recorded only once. The CDR3 nucleotides read TGTGCCAGCAGTGAATCCGGGACAGGGGGCGGGAAACTGTTTTTT. Translating gives CASSESGTGGGKLFF. V usage is TRBV25-1 and J usage is TRBJ1-4, with 12 bases fitting TRBD1. Germline trimming cut 1 base from V and 11 bases from J; bases unmatched to any gene: 5. The germline V gene encodes CDR1 MGHDK and CDR2 SYGVNS. The CDR3 runs 15 residues.

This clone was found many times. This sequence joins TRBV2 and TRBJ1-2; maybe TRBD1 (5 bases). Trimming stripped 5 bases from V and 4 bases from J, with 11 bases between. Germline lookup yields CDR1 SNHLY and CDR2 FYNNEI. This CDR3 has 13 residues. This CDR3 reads CASSSGTPYGYTF. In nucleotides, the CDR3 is TGTGCCAGCAGTTCCGGGACTCCCTATGGCTACACCTTC.

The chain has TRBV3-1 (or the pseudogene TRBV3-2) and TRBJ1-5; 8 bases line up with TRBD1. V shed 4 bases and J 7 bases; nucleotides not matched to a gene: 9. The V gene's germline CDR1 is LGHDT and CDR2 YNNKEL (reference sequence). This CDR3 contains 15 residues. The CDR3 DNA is TGTGCCAGCAGCCCTCAGGGGGCATGGGGACAGCCCCAGCATTTT. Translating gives CASSPQGAWGQPQHF.

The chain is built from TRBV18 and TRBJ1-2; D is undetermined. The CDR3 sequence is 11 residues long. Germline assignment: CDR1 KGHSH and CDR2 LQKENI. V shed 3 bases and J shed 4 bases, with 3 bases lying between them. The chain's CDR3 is CASSPSYGYTF. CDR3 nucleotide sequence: TGTGCCAGCTCACCCTCCTATGGCTACACCTTC.

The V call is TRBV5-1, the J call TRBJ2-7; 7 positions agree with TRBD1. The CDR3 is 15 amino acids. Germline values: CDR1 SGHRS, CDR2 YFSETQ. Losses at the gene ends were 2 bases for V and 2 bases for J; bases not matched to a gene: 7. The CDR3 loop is CASSLRDSAAYEQYF. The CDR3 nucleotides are TGCGCCAGCAGCTTACGGGACAGCGCGGCCTACGAGCAGTACTTC. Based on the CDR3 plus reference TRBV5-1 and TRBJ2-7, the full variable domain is KAGVTQTPRYLIKTRGQQVTLSCSPISGHRSVSWYQQTPGQGLQFLFEYFSETQRNKGNFPGRFSGRQFSNSRSEMNVSTLELGDSALYLCASSLRDSAAYEQYFGPGTRLTVT.

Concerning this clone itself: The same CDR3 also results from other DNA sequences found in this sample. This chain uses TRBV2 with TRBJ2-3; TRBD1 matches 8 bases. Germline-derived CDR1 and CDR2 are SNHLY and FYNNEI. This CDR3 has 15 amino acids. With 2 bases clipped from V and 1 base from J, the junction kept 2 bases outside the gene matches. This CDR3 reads CASSERGQGTDTQYF. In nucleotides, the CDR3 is TGTGCCAGCAGTGAAAGGGGACAGGGCACAGATACGCAGTATTTT.

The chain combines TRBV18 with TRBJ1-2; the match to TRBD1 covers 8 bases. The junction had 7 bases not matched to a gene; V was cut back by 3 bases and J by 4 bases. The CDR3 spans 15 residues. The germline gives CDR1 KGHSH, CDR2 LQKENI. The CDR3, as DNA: TGTGCCAGCTCACCGGGAGGACAGGGAGGCTATGGCTACACCTTC. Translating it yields CASSPGGQGGYGYTF.

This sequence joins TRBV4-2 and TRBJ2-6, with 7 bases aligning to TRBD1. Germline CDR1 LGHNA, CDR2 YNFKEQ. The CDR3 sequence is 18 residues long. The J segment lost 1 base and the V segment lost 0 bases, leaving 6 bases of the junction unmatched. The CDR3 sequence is CASSQEKGGQSGANVLTF. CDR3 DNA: TGTGCCAGCAGCCAAGAGAAAGGGGGCCAGTCTGGGGCCAACGTCCTGACTTTC.

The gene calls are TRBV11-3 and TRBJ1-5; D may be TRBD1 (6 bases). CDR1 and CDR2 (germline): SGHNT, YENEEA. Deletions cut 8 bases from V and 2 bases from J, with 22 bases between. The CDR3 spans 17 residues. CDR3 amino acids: CASLLTGKPGGNQPQHF. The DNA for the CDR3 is TGTGCCAGCCTCCTGACAGGAAAGCCTGGGGGCAATCAGCCCCAGCATTTT.

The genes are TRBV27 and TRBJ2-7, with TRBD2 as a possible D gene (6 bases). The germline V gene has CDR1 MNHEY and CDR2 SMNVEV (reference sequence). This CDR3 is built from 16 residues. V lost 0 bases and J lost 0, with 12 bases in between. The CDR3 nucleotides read TGTGCCAGCAGTTTATCACGGGGGACCAGCTCCTACGAGCAGTACTTC. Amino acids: CASSLSRGTSSYEQYF.

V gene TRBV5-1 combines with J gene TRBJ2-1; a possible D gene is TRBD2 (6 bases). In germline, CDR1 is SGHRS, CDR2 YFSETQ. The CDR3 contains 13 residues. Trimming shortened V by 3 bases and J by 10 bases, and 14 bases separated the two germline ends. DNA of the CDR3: TGCGCCAGCAGCTCGGAGATTCGGGGGGAGCAGTTCTTC. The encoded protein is CASSSEIRGEQFF.

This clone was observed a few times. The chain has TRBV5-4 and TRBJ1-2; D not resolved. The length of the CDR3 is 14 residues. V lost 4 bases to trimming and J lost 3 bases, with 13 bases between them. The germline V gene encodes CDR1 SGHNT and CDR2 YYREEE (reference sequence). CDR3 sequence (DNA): TGTGCCAGCAGCCCAAGTCACAGTTACTATGGCTACACCTTC. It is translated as CASSPSHSYYGYTF. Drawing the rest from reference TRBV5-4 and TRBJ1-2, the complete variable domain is ETGVTQSPTHLIKTRGQQVTLRCSSQSGHNTVSWYQQALGQGPQFIFQYYREEENGRGNFPPRFSGLQFPNYSSELNVNALELDDSALYLCASSPSHSYYGYTFGSGTRLTVV.